The clone carrying this TCR beta chain was observed a few times. Via the markers CD45RO/CCR7/CD25/CD127/CD95/CD27, stem cell-like memory, regulatory, central memory and naive CD4+ cells were sorted. This sample is drawn from a study of beta chain features in type 1 diabetes. Expressed TCRB transcripts got sequenced, as all isolated RNA was reverse transcribed. Regulatory, naive and central memory T cell samples averaged approximately 3.9 million reads. Libraries were prepared by immunoSEQ multiplex PCR; TCRdb keeps only in-frame clonotypes and omits some of them. The repertoire has fewer than 550,000 clones, about 10% of them found once; the top ten carry about 0.045%. The trim removed 5 bases at V and 4 bases at J, leaving 10 bases unmatched. CDR1 and CDR2 from the germline V gene are LNHDA and SQIVND (reference sequence). The CDR3 is 16 amino acids.

The specimen sequenced was naive CD4+ T cells from blood. The receptor's source is a woman aged 18 to 35 in good health. The chain employs TRBV19 and TRBJ2-1; 8 nucleotides line up with TRBD2. For the CDR3, the DNA is TGTGCCAGTAGTGCAGGGAGCGGGAGAGCGTACAATGAGCAGTTCTTC. Its translation: CASSAGSGRAYNEQFF.